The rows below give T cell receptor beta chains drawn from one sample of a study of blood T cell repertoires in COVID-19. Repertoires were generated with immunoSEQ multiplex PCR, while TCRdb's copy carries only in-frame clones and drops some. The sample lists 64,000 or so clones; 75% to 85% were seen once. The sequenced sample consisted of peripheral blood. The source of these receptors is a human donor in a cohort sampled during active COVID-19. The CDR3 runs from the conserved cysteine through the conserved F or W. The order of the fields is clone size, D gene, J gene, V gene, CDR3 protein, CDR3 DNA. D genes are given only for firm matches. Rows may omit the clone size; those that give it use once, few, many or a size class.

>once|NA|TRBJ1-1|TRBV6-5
CASSHTGSRNTEAFF
TGTGCCAGCAGTCATACAGGGTCCCGAAACACTGAAGCTTTCTTT
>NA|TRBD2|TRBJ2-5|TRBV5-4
CASSRRAGGRETQYF
TGTGCCAGCAGCCGCAGAGCGGGGGGGCGGGAGACCCAGTACTTC
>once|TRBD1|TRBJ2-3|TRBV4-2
CASSQGDRGSTDTQYF
TGTGCCAGCAGCCAGGGGGACAGGGGGAGTACAGATACGCAGTATTTT
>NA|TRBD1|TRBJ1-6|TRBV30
CAWTGQYNSPLHF
TGTGCCTGGACGGGACAGTATAATTCACCCCTCCACTTT
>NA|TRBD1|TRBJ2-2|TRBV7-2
CASRTRDRNTGELFF
TGTGCCAGCAGAACTCGGGACAGAAACACCGGGGAGCTGTTTTTT
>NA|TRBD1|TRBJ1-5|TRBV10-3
CAIRGDSYSNQPQHF
TGTGCCATCAGGGGGGACAGCTATAGCAATCAGCCCCAGCATTTT
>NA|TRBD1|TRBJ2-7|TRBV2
CASSDGQGSYEQYF
TGTGCCAGCAGTGATGGACAGGGATCCTACGAGCAGTACTTC
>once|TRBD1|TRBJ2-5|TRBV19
CASSVVPGQQETQYF
TGTGCCAGTAGTGTGGTTCCGGGACAGCAAGAGACCCAGTACTTC
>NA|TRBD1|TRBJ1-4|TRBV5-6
CASSSTDRGFANEKLFF
TGTGCCAGCAGCTCCACTGACAGGGGCTTCGCTAATGAAAAACTGTTTTTT
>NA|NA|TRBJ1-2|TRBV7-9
CASTRGAWDYGYTF
TGTGCCAGCACCCGGGGGGCGTGGGACTATGGCTACACCTTC
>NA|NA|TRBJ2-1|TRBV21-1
CASSKDDVGHGYNEQFF
TGTGCCAGCAGCAAAGACGACGTGGGACACGGCTACAATGAGCAGTTCTTC
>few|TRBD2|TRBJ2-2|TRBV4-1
CASRRGENTGELFF
TGCGCCAGCCGGCGGGGGGAAAACACCGGGGAGCTGTTTTTT
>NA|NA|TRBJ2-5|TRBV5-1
CASSLGRGTQETQYF
TGCGCCAGCAGCTTGGGGAGGGGCACCCAAGAGACCCAGTACTTC
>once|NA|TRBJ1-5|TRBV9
CASSGRGLGEPQHF
TGTGCCAGCAGTGGGAGGGGACTGGGGGAGCCCCAGCATTTT
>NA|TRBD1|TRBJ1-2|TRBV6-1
CASSDDRGYYGYTF
TGTGCCAGCAGTGATGACAGGGGGTACTATGGCTACACCTTC
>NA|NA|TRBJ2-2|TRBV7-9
CASSLGYGANTGELFF
TGTGCCAGCAGCTTAGGGTACGGGGCGAACACCGGGGAGCTGTTTTTT
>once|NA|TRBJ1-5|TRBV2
CASRIERDQPQHF
TGTGCCAGCAGGATTGAGAGGGATCAGCCCCAGCATTTT
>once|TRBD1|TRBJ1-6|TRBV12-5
CASGPPFPDRAYNSPLHF
TGTGCTAGTGGTCCCCCTTTCCCAGACAGGGCTTATAATTCACCCCTCCACTTT
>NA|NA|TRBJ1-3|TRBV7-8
CASSLSGPGNTIYF
TGTGCCAGCAGCCTATCTGGGCCTGGAAACACCATATATTTT
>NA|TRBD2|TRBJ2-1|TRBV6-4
CASSERGAYNEQFF
TGTGCCAGCAGTGAGCGGGGGGCGTACAATGAGCAGTTCTTC
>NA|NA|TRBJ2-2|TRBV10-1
CASSADSNTGELFF
TGCGCCAGCAGTGCTGACAGTAACACCGGGGAGCTGTTTTTT
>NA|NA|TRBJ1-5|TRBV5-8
CASSSRVPNQPQHF
TGTGCCAGCAGCTCCAGGGTGCCTAATCAGCCCCAGCATTTT
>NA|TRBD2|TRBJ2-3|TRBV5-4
CASSLSGGFTDTQYF
TGTGCCAGCAGCCTCTCCGGGGGGTTCACAGATACGCAGTATTTT
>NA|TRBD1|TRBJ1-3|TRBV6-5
CASSYSGQATGNTIYF
TGTGCCAGCAGTTACTCTGGACAGGCCACTGGAAACACCATATATTTT
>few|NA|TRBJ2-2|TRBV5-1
CASSPSDSLGTGELFF
TGCGCCAGCAGCCCGAGTGACAGTCTCGGAACCGGGGAGCTGTTTTTT
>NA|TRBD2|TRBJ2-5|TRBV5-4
CASSLQWTSGGAAETQYF
TGTGCCAGCAGCTTGCAATGGACTAGCGGGGGGGCCGCAGAGACCCAGTACTTC
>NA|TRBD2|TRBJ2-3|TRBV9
CASSAYPSGGSTDTQYF
TGTGCCAGCAGCGCTTACCCTAGCGGGGGAAGCACAGATACGCAGTATTTT
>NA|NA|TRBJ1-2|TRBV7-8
CASSPGHSYGYTF
TGTGCCAGCAGCCCTGGACACTCCTATGGCTACACCTTC
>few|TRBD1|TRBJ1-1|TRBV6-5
CASSRTGLNTEAFF
TGTGCCAGCAGTAGGACAGGGCTGAACACTGAAGCTTTCTTT
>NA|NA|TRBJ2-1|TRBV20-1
CSARVMNEQFF
TGCAGTGCTAGAGTAATGAATGAGCAGTTCTTC
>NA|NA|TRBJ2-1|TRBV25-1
CASSEQNNNEQFF
TGTGCCAGCAGTGAGCAGAATAACAATGAGCAGTTCTTC
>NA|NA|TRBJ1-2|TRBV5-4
CASSLDRQDYGYTF
TGTGCCAGCAGCTTGGATAGACAGGACTATGGCTACACCTTC
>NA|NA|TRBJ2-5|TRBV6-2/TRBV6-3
CASSEGGLQETQYF
TGTGCCAGCAGTGAGGGGGGGCTCCAAGAGACCCAGTACTTC
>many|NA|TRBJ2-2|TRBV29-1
CSVDNRANTGELFF
TGCAGCGTTGATAATCGGGCGAACACCGGGGAGCTGTTTTTT
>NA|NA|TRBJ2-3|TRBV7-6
CASSLDRTRTDTQYF
TGTGCCAGCAGCTTAGACCGGACTCGCACAGATACGCAGTATTTT
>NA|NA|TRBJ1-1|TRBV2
CASIRSNSLNTEAFF
TGTGCCAGCATTCGGTCTAACTCGTTGAACACTGAAGCTTTCTTT
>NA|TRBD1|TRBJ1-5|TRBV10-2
CASRDRGTQPQHF
TGCGCCAGCAGGGACAGGGGAACTCAGCCCCAGCATTTT
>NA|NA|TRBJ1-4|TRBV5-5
CASSPGQLLSNEKLFF
TGTGCCAGCAGCCCAGGACAGCTTTTATCTAATGAAAAACTGTTTTTT
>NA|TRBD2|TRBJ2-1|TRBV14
CASSRFVGGDNEQFF
TGTGCCAGCAGCCGCTTCGTGGGAGGGGACAATGAGCAGTTCTTC
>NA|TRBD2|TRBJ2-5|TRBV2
CASSRRLAQETQYF
TGTGCCAGCAGCCGCCGACTAGCTCAAGAGACCCAGTACTTC
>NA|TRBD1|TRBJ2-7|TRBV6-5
CASSSPGQGTYEQYF
TGTGCCAGCAGCTCTCCGGGACAGGGCACCTACGAGCAGTACTTC
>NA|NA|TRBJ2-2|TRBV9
CASTGRSNTGELFF
TGTGCCAGCACGGGGAGATCGAACACCGGGGAGCTGTTTTTT
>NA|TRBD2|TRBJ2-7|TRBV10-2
CASSDRASGTYEQYF
TGCGCCAGCAGTGATCGGGCTAGCGGAACCTACGAGCAGTACTTC
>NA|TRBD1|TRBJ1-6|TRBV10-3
CAINQGGLNSPLHF
TGTGCCATCAACCAAGGGGGCTTGAATTCACCCCTCCACTTT
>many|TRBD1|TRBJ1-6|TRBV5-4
CASSLVRGSPLHF
TGTGCCAGCAGCTTAGTCAGGGGGTCACCCCTCCACTTT
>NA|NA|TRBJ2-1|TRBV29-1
CSVAATTVGEQFF
TGCAGCGTTGCGGCCACGACAGTAGGTGAGCAGTTCTTC
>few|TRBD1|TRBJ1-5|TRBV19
CASTDRGTYSNQPQHF
TGTGCCAGTACCGACAGGGGCACTTATAGCAATCAGCCCCAGCATTTT
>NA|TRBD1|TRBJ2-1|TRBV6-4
CASSDLPGGTNEQFF
TGTGCCAGCAGTGACCTTCCAGGGGGTACAAATGAGCAGTTCTTC
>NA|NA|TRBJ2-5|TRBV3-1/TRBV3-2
CASSRPGETQYF
TGTGCCAGCAGCCGCCCGGGGGAGACCCAGTACTTC
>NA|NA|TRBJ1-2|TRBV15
CATSRDRGSYGYTF
TGTGCCACCAGCAGAGATCGAGGCAGCTATGGCTACACCTTC
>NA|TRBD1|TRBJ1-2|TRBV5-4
CASSLGDRDYGYTF
TGTGCCAGCAGCTTGGGGGACAGGGATTATGGCTACACCTTC